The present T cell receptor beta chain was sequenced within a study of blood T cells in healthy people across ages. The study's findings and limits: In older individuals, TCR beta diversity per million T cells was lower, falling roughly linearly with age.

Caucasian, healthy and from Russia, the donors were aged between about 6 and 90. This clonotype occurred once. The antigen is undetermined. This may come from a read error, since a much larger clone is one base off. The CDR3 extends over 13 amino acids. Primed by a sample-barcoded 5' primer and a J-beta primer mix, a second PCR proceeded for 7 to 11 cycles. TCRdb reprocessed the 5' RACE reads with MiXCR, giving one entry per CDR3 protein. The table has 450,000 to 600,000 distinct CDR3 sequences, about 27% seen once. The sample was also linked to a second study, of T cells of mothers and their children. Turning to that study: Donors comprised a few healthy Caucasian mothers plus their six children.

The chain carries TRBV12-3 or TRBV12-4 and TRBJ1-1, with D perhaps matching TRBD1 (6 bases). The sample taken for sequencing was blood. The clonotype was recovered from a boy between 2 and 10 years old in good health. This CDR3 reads CVSRGQMNTEAFF. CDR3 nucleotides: TGTGTCAGCAGGGGACAAATGAACACTGAAGCTTTCTTT.